Included here is one TCR beta chain sequence, with context. This sample is drawn from a study of identical twins. TCRdb redid the calling of the 5' RACE reads with MiXCR, one entry per CDR3 protein. The data show 200,000 to 250,000 distinct CDR3 sequences, around 6.9% seen once. There are 15 residues in the CDR3. The germline V gene encodes CDR1 MNHEY and CDR2 SVGEGT. V gave up 5 bases and J gave up 4 bases; unmatched junction bases: 3. The same data also contributed to another study, on yellow fever vaccine responses in identical twins.

This sequence was found in a woman younger than 30 in good health. The specimen sequenced was memory (CD45RO+) T cells sorted from blood. The gene calls are TRBV6-2 or TRBV6-3 and TRBJ2-5; 14 positions match TRBD2. The CDR3 DNA reads TGTGCCAGCAGTATCGGACTAGCGGGAGGAGAGACCCAGTACTTC. It specifies CASSIGLAGGETQYF.